The text below deals with one T cell receptor beta chain. Here immunoSEQ multiplex PCR was the method, and the copy in TCRdb shows in-frame clones only, minus some. The sample lists over 450,000 clones; approximately 80% were seen once. These data come from a study of shared T cell receptors in the human thymus. The CDR3 totals 16 residues. The germline CDR1 and CDR2 sequences are SGDLS and YYNGEE. Trimming removed 1 base at V and 3 bases at J, with 17 bases between. These same data were also listed under a study on human thymus T cells. In that study: Both thymic and peripheral blood repertoires showed apparently biased V and J usage.

The sequenced material came from thymocytes. The V gene is TRBV9, the J gene TRBJ2-7; D possibly corresponds to TRBD2 (6 bases). This TCR came from a boy less than two years old with a congenital heart defect. The CDR3 loop is CASSVQSGTQIYEQYF. The CDR3 nucleotides read TGTGCCAGCAGCGTACAATCCGGGACTCAGATCTACGAGCAGTACTTC.